The T cell receptor beta chain under discussion was sequenced for a study of identifying expanded T cells in peripheral blood (dated by TCRdb to the late 2010s). About the study as a whole: Technical replicates were generated by sequencing separate aliquots of the same genomic DNA pool, with four replicates compared pairwise. General conclusions and limits of the study: Across all healthy-donor time intervals, the beta-binomial model significantly lowered both the number of clones called differentially abundant and the false-positive rate. The binomial model flagged approximately 1.2 differentially abundant clones between technical replicates, compared with about 16.4 over about 2 weeks and approximately 18 over roughly 4 weeks. Variance in clone template counts between approximately two-week samples significantly increased with total template count across all healthy donors. The authors expected that biological variance in healthy repertoires might rise further over much longer intervals, such as months to years.

Concerning this clone: What antigen it recognizes has not been identified. Per-nucleotide qualities are absent, and no much larger clonotype sits a single base away.

The germline ends are 16 bases apart after V is trimmed by 3 bases and J by 10 bases. The germline V gene gives CDR1 as SGHDN and CDR2 as FVKESK. Inclusive of the bounding cysteine and phenylalanine, the CDR3 is 15 residues long. Only the CDR3 DNA is retained, 45 bases long and in frame from the first base. TCRbeta CDR3 regions were profiled with the immunoSEQ Assay using bias-controlled multiplex PCR amplification of genomic DNA. On the authors' methods: The absolute abundance of each unique TCRbeta CDR3 region was quantified after sequences were collapsed and filtered. Differential abundance was tested with a binomial (Fisher-equivalent) model and with a beta-binomial model adding time-dependent variance fitted from healthy donors. Clones with fewer than 5 combined templates were excluded, and clones with Benjamini-Hochberg FDR below 0.01 were called differentially abundant. In the beta-binomial model, variance was expressed as a function of the total template count across the two samples, in the form v = (b*log(k)+a)^2. TCRdb carries this immuneACCESS record with in-frame sequences only. Its versions omit some clonotypes, under half of them owing to an unresolved V gene in the studies checked, with the rest unexplained. V, J and clone size reflect that table, while D and trimming were determined from the DNA. Across this sample there are approximately 110,000 clones, with about nine tenths seen only once. The ten biggest clones cover roughly 7.6% of the sample.

During the collection period, no infections or other immune events were recorded for the healthy donors. Time-dependent variance in a beta-binomial model of T-cell clone differential abundance was calibrated using healthy-donor blood repertoires as a training cohort. There were some ten healthy donors in the training cohort, of whom 3 were female and 7 were male. The donors were between roughly 25 and 70 years old, with an average age of roughly 40 years. Whole blood was collected from each healthy donor at three time points spaced approximately 2 weeks apart and obtained from a commercial supplier. Genomic DNA was extracted from unsorted whole blood for immunosequencing.

Sequencing used blood. The receptor chain draws on TRBV14 and TRBJ1-6, with the D gene not confidently named. The sequence came from a person between 18 and 75 years old in good health. CDR3 loop: CASSQIRADRSPLHF. The bases are TGTGCCAGCAGCCAGATCCGGGCTGACCGATCACCCCTCCACTTT.